What follows are 10 T cell receptor beta chains derived from one specimen sequenced in a study of cytomegalovirus exposure and HLA in healthy donors. Primers for the PCR totalled 60 Vbeta and 13 Jbeta. Using immunoSEQ multiplex PCR, the repertoire was profiled, and TCRdb retains in-frame clones only, with some absent. The repertoire holds 95,000 to 130,000 clones, 75% to 85% seen once, with 3.5% to 4.5% in the top ten. Sequencing was performed on PBMCs. The receptors were sampled from a man aged 25 to 45 in good health and CMV-seropositive.

This chain uses TRBV7-8 with TRBJ2-7; TRBD1 agrees at 8 bases. CDR3 length: 14 amino acids. Germline lookup yields CDR1 SGHVS and CDR2 FQNEAQ. The ends lost 1 base at V and 2 bases at J; junction bases unmatched: 1. The CDR3 DNA reads TGTGCCAGCAGCTTAGGGACAGGGCCCTACGAGCAGTACTTC. Translation: CASSLGTGPYEQYF. Combining the CDR3 with reference TRBV7-8 and TRBJ2-7 gives the whole variable domain GAGVSQSPRYKVAKRGQDVALRCDPISGHVSLFWYQQALGQGPEFLTYFQNEAQLDKSGLPSDRFFAERPEGSVSTLKIQRTQQEDSAVYLCASSLGTGPYEQYFGPGTRLTVT.

The rearrangement uses TRBV28 and TRBJ2-7; 7 nucleotides match TRBD1. There are 13 residues in the CDR3. With V trimmed by 11 bases and J by 3 bases, 10 bases remained unmatched. The germline CDR1 and CDR2 sequences are MDHEN and SYDVKM. The CDR3 DNA sequence: TGTGCCGCCACGGGACAGAGGATCTACGAGCAGTACTTC. Its translation: CAATGQRIYEQYF.

This chain connects TRBV7-9 to TRBJ2-5; D gene ambiguous. V was shortened by 4 bases and J by 1 base, with 19 bases between the two germline ends. This CDR3 contains 17 residues. In germline, CDR1 is SEHNR, CDR2 FQNEAQ (reference sequence). The CDR3 coding sequence is TGTGCCAGCAGCTCCCTACTGATCTCTAGATCCCAAGAGACCCAGTACTTC. Translated: CASSSLLISRSQETQYF.

The J gene is TRBJ2-4, the V gene TRBV7-9; D might be TRBD1 (5 bases). Germline V CDR1 and CDR2: SEHNR, FQNEAQ (reference sequence). The CDR3 is 15 residues long. The V gene lost 0 bases and the J gene lost 2 bases, with 8 bases spanning the gap. As DNA, the CDR3 is TGTGCCAGCAGCTTAGCGCAGGGTTCCAAAAACATTCAGTACTTC. As protein: CASSLAQGSKNIQYF.

This clone was seen a few times. The CDR3 DNA follows: TGTGCCAGCAGCGACCCGAGGGGGTACACCGGGGAGCTGTTTTTT. Protein sequence: CASSDPRGYTGELFF. The chain recombines TRBV9 with TRBJ2-2, with D tentatively TRBD1 (6 bases). Trimming stripped 3 bases from V and 3 bases from J, with 12 bases between. This CDR3 contains 15 residues. The germline V gene has CDR1 SGDLS and CDR2 YYNGEE.

The rearrangement uses TRBV4-2 and TRBJ2-3; 9 bases align to TRBD1. The CDR3 sequence is 15 residues long. The germline V gene encodes CDR1 LGHNA and CDR2 YNFKEQ. The V segment lost 5 bases and the J segment 3 bases; nucleotides outside the gene matches: 6. The CDR3 is CASSARQGVTDTQYF. The CDR3 DNA is TGTGCCAGCAGCGCCCGACAGGGGGTAACAGATACGCAGTATTTT.

In this sample, this clone turned up many times. This chain connects TRBV4-2 to TRBJ2-7; 9 nucleotides align to TRBD1. This CDR3 has 13 amino acids. J lost 4 bases, V lost 5 bases, and 3 bases had no gene match. Germline CDR1 reads LGHNA; CDR2 reads YNFKEQ. The DNA of the CDR3 is TGTGCCAGCAGCTTCGACAGGGGGTACGAGCAGTACTTC. Amino acid sequence: CASSFDRGYEQYF.

The chain employs TRBV2 and TRBJ2-5, with D possibly TRBD2 on 7 matching bases. CDR3 length equals 16 residues. Deletions cut 8 bases from V and 4 bases from J, with 23 bases between. CDR1 and CDR2 (germline): SNHLY, FYNNEI. Here the CDR3 reads CASASLMRRGGETQYF. Here the CDR3 DNA reads TGTGCCAGCGCCTCCCTTATGCGGAGGGGGGGAGAGACCCAGTACTTC.

This chain uses TRBV29-1 with TRBJ1-2; 9 nucleotides align to TRBD1. CDR1 is SQVTM, CDR2 ANQGSEA, per germline. The CDR3 covers 13 residues. The junction had 3 bases not matched to a gene; V was cut back by 6 bases and J by 1 base. This chain's CDR3 is CSVRTGVNYGYTF. The CDR3 region has the DNA TGCAGCGTCAGGACAGGGGTTAACTATGGCTACACCTTC. Filled out from reference TRBV29-1 and TRBJ1-2, the complete variable domain reads SAVISQKPSRDICQRGTSLTIQCQVDSQVTMMFWYRQQPGQSLTLIATANQGSEATYESGFVIDKFPISRPNLTFSTLTVSNMSPEDSSIYLCSVRTGVNYGYTFGSGTRLTVV.

The chain is built from TRBV7-6 and TRBJ2-3; possibly TRBD1 for D (5 bases). The CDR3 covers 15 residues. V was shortened by 2 bases and J by 5 bases, with 14 bases between the two germline ends. CDR1 SGHVS and CDR2 FNYEAQ come from the germline V gene. The CDR3 nucleotides are TGTGCCAGCAGCTTATCGGCAGGGTGGGGAGATACGCAGTATTTT. Protein sequence: CASSLSAGWGDTQYF.